One sample yielded the 27 T cell receptor beta chains listed below, sequenced in a study of blood T cells in healthy people across ages. Combining a sample-barcoded 5' primer with a J-beta primer mix, a second PCR ran for roughly 7 to 11 cycles. Each CDR3 protein gets one entry after TCRdb re-called the 5' RACE reads with MiXCR. The sample includes 800,000 or so distinct CDR3 sequences, 55% to 65% seen only once; the top ten take around a quarter. Sequences were obtained from blood. The receptors stem from a young man in good health.

This rearrangement joins TRBV20-1 to TRBJ2-4; the match to TRBD2 covers 8 bases. The J call is doubtful: the DNA matches TRBJ2-7 better. The CDR3 runs to 11 residues. The germline CDR1 and CDR2 sequences are DFQATT and SNEGSKA (reference sequence). The chain's CDR3 is CTGGWGSEQYF. The DNA of the CDR3 is TGCACGGGAGGGTGGGGAAGCGAGCAGTACTTC.

The chain links TRBV6-6 to TRBJ1-2, with 8 bases matching TRBD1. CDR1 and CDR2 (germline): MNHNY, SVGAGI (reference sequence). V trimming: 0 bases; J trimming: 6 bases; junction bases outside the gene matches: 9. The CDR3 contains 16 residues. Here the CDR3 reads CASSYSMGQAVHGYTF. In DNA, the CDR3 is TGTGCCAGCAGTTACTCCATGGGACAGGCGGTTCATGGCTACACCTTC.

The chain is built from TRBV6-2 or TRBV6-3 and TRBJ2-1; D unresolved. Germline lookup yields CDR1 MNHEY and CDR2 SVGEGT. Trimming stripped 10 bases from V and 5 bases from J, with 12 bases between. The CDR3 totals 12 residues. CDR3 sequence: CATCPGDNEQFF. The CDR3 DNA is TGTGCCACCTGCCCTGGGGACAATGAGCAGTTCTTC.

The V gene is TRBV4-1, the J gene TRBJ2-7, with no clear D. Trimming removed 1 base at V and 2 bases at J, with 12 bases between. This CDR3 comprises 15 residues. Germline CDR1 reads MGHRA; CDR2 reads YSYEKL. Here the CDR3 reads CASSQGALLPYEQYF. In DNA form, the CDR3 reads TGCGCCAGCAGCCAAGGGGCACTGCTGCCCTACGAGCAGTACTTC.

This sequence joins TRBV29-1 and TRBJ2-7; a weak D match, TRBD1 (5 bases). From germline, CDR1 is SQVTM and CDR2 ANQGSEA. Trimming took 4 bases from V and 3 from J, leaving 7 bases between them. The CDR3 extends over 11 amino acids. The CDR3 region is CSVVTGYEQYF. In DNA form, the CDR3 reads TGCAGCGTTGTTACAGGCTACGAGCAGTACTTC.

This clonotype was recorded only once. The chain recombines TRBV5-1 with TRBJ2-1; D is ambiguous. The length of the CDR3 is 13 residues. CDR1 is SGHRS, CDR2 YFSETQ, per germline. Trimming took off 0 bases at V and 12 bases at J, with 13 bases between the two ends. Here the CDR3 DNA reads TGCGCCAGCAGCTTGGGGGTTCTGGAACGGCAGTTCTTC. This translates into CASSLGVLERQFF.

The V call is TRBV4-2, the J call TRBJ1-1; D possibly corresponds to TRBD1 (6 bases). In germline, CDR1 is LGHNA, CDR2 YNFKEQ. The CDR3 length is 12 residues. V shed 5 bases and J shed 10 bases, with 14 bases lying between them. The CDR3 loop reads CASSSQQGGAFF. The CDR3 DNA follows: TGTGCCAGCAGCTCCCAACAGGGAGGAGCTTTCTTT.

Notes on this clonotype: Its ends do not fully match the called genes, so a read error is possible. The chain carries TRBV9 and TRBJ1-2, with 9 bases that match TRBD1. The germline V gene encodes CDR1 SGDLS and CDR2 YYNGEE. CDR3 length: 13 amino acids. The CDR3 DNA reads as TGTGCCTGCAGCCGGGGACAGGGAGATGGCTACACCTTC. Protein: CACSRGQGDGYTF. Full variable domain (rest looked up from reference TRBV9 and TRBJ1-2): DSGVTQTPKHLITATGQRVTLRCSPRSGDLSVYWYQQSLDQGLQFLIQYYNGEERAKGNILERFSAQQFPDLHSELNLSSLELGDSALYFCACSRGQGDGYTFGSGTRLTVV.

In its sample, this clonotype was seen once. The chain uses TRBV28 and TRBJ2-3, with TRBD2 identical over 9 bases. V lost 5 bases, J lost 4 bases, and 13 bases stayed unmatched. CDR1 is MDHEN, CDR2 SYDVKM, per germline. CDR3 length equals 17 residues. As DNA, the CDR3 is TGTGCCAGCAGTGTCCCCCAACTAGCGGGTTCGGCAGATACGCAGTATTTT. Its protein is CASSVPQLAGSADTQYF. Full variable domain (rest looked up from reference TRBV28 and TRBJ2-3): DVKVTQSSRYLVKRTGEKVFLECVQDMDHENMFWYRQDPGLGLRLIYFSYDVKMKEKGDIPEGYSVSREKKERFSLILESASTNQTSMYLCASSVPQLAGSADTQYFGPGTRLTVL.

J is TRBJ2-3 and V is TRBV20-1, with TRBD1 as a possible D gene (6 bases). The germline CDR1 and CDR2 sequences are DFQATT and SNEGSKA (reference sequence). The ends were cut back, 2 bases at V and 0 bases at J, with 12 bases in the middle. The CDR3 covers 15 residues. The CDR3 DNA is TGCAGTGCTAGAATGACAGGACTTAGCACAGATACGCAGTATTTT. As protein: CSARMTGLSTDTQYF.

V is TRBV5-1 and J is TRBJ2-3, with D tentatively TRBD1 (6 bases). V lost 9 bases, J lost 4 bases, and 18 bases lay in between. This CDR3 has 14 residues. Per the germline V gene, CDR1 is SGHRS and CDR2 is YFSETQ. The CDR3 loop is CATRPGGTADTQYF. The CDR3 nucleotides read TGCGCCACCAGACCTGGGGGCACGGCAGATACGCAGTATTTT. Together with reference TRBV5-1 and TRBJ2-3, the CDR3 gives the full variable domain: KAGVTQTPRYLIKTRGQQVTLSCSPISGHRSVSWYQQTPGQGLQFLFEYFSETQRNKGNFPGRFSGRQFSNSRSEMNVSTLELGDSALYLCATRPGGTADTQYFGPGTRLTVL.

The chain has TRBV20-1 and TRBJ2-3, with 11 bases identical to TRBD2. The CDR3 consists of 14 residues. The trim removed 4 bases at V and 5 bases at J, leaving 5 bases unmatched. Germline assignment: CDR1 DFQATT and CDR2 SNEGSKA (reference sequence). The CDR3 nucleotides read TGCAGTGCTATAACTAGCGGGGGTCAAGATACGCAGTATTTT. It codes for CSAITSGGQDTQYF.

V is TRBV7-9 and J is TRBJ2-7; 7 positions agree with TRBD1. CDR3 length: 14 amino acids. The germline gives CDR1 SEHNR, CDR2 FQNEAQ (reference sequence). The trim removed 5 bases at V and 4 bases at J, leaving 8 bases unmatched. CDR3 amino acids: CASSPLGQPYEQYF. The CDR3 bases are TGTGCCAGCAGCCCACTGGGACAGCCTTACGAGCAGTACTTC.

This chain uses TRBV28 with TRBJ1-2; D call uncertain. The CDR3 consists of 12 residues. Trimming removed 2 bases at V and 8 bases at J, with 9 bases between. Germline V gene sequence: CDR1 MDHEN, CDR2 SYDVKM. The CDR3 protein is CASSLRIWGYTF. CDR3 DNA sequence: TGTGCCAGCAGTTTAAGGATCTGGGGCTACACCTTC.

This clonotype has a single count. The chain links TRBV18 to TRBJ1-2; D is unresolved. The CDR3 runs 15 residues. CDR1 is KGHSH and CDR2 is LQKENI in the germline V gene. Trimming shortened V by 0 bases and J by 6 bases, and 14 bases separated the two germline ends. The CDR3 region is CASSPPGLVVNGYTF. CDR3 DNA: TGTGCCAGCTCACCACCGGGGTTGGTCGTCAATGGCTACACCTTC.

The genes are TRBV3-1 and TRBJ2-7; the D is unclear. There are 16 residues in the CDR3. The V gene's germline CDR1 is LGHDT and CDR2 YNNKEL (reference sequence). V was pared by 0 bases and J by 5 bases, with 17 bases between. The CDR3 loop is CASSQDIGGRPNEQYF. As DNA, the CDR3 is TGTGCCAGCAGCCAAGATATTGGCGGCCGACCGAACGAGCAGTACTTC.

The chain joins TRBV28 to TRBJ2-1; 12 bases match TRBD2. V trimming: 4 bases; J trimming: 0 bases; junction bases outside the gene matches: 13. CDR1 is MDHEN and CDR2 is SYDVKM in the germline V gene. The length of the CDR3 is 20 residues. In DNA, the CDR3 is TGTGCCAGCAGTTCCATCTCGACTAGCGGGGGCCAAAGCTCCTACAATGAGCAGTTCTTC. As protein: CASSSISTSGGQSSYNEQFF. Using reference TRBV28 and TRBJ2-1 for the parts outside the CDR3, the full variable domain is DVKVTQSSRYLVKRTGEKVFLECVQDMDHENMFWYRQDPGLGLRLIYFSYDVKMKEKGDIPEGYSVSREKKERFSLILESASTNQTSMYLCASSSISTSGGQSSYNEQFFGPGTRLTVL.

About this clonotype itself: At one boundary the junction diverges from the germline segment, which might be a read error. The chain joins TRBV5-1 to TRBJ2-5; D gene ambiguous. The J call is uncertain, as TRBJ2-7 better fits the DNA end. The CDR3 sequence is 12 residues long. Germline V gene data show CDR1 as SGHRS and CDR2 as YFSETQ. DNA for the CDR3: TGTGCCAGCAGCCCCCGGGCCTACGAGCAGTACTTC. Its protein is CASSPRAYEQYF.

At least ten counts were recorded for this clonotype. The V gene is TRBV12-3 or TRBV12-4, the J gene TRBJ2-5; D possibly corresponds to TRBD2 (5 bases). The CDR3 loop spans 13 amino acids. The V end was cut by 5 bases, the J end by 4 bases, with 11 bases between. The CDR3 sequence: CASSPPGRETQYF. CDR3 nucleotide sequence: TGTGCCAGCAGTCCCCCGGGGAGAGAGACCCAGTACTTC.

V and J are TRBV2 and TRBJ2-5; perhaps TRBD1 as D (5 bases). The CDR3 is 16 amino acids. Trimming pared 7 bases from V and 2 bases from J, leaving 20 bases between. Germline V gives CDR1 SNHLY, CDR2 FYNNEI. CDR3 residues: CASTNGAGLRQETQYF. CDR3 sequence (DNA): TGTGCCAGCACCAATGGGGCAGGCCTTCGGCAAGAGACCCAGTACTTC.

CDR3 sequence (DNA): TGTGCCAGCAGCCGAGGACTAGCGGGGAGCTCCTACGAGCAGTACTTC. Translation gives CASSRGLAGSSYEQYF. This chain links TRBV4-2 with TRBJ2-7; 12 bases are a match to TRBD2. The CDR3 has 16 residues. After removal of 4 bases from V and 0 bases from J, the junction contained 4 bases not matched to a gene. CDR1 LGHNA and CDR2 YNFKEQ come from the germline V gene.

The chain joins TRBV18 to TRBJ2-7; 11 bases match TRBD2. The CDR3 is 16 amino acids. Germline values: CDR1 KGHSH, CDR2 LQKENI. Losses at the gene ends were 3 bases for V and 6 bases for J; bases not matched to a gene: 10. The CDR3 DNA reads TGTGCCAGCTCACCTAATAGCGGGGGGGCAAGTTTCGAGCAGTACTTC. This codes for CASSPNSGGASFEQYF.

CDR3 coding DNA: TGTGCCAGCAGCTCCGCCGGGACAGGGGCCTACGAGCAGTACTTC. Residues: CASSSAGTGAYEQYF. This chain uses TRBV7-2 with TRBJ2-7; 10 nucleotides align to TRBD1. Trimming cost V 4 bases and J 2 bases; bases outside gene matches: 5. The CDR3 has 15 residues. Germline V gene data show CDR1 as SGHTA and CDR2 as FQGNSA.

This CDR3 is CASSQDLTGTYEQYF. The DNA for the CDR3 is TGCGCCAGCAGCCAAGATCTAACAGGGACCTACGAGCAGTACTTC. The chain joins TRBV4-3 to TRBJ2-7, with D possibly being TRBD1 (6 bases). The CDR3 sequence is 15 residues long. The germline V and J ends were trimmed by 0 bases and 2 bases, with 11 bases remaining between them. Germline CDR1 LGHNA, CDR2 YSLEER.

This chain links TRBV27 with TRBJ2-3; 8 bases are shared with TRBD1. V shed 5 bases, J shed 3 bases, and the junction held 7 bases outside the gene matches. The CDR3 sequence is 15 residues long. Germline values: CDR1 MNHEY, CDR2 SMNVEV (reference sequence). CDR3 sequence (DNA): TGTGCCAGCAGTCTCCGCAGGGGGCTAACAGATACGCAGTATTTT. Its translation is CASSLRRGLTDTQYF.

V and J are TRBV20-1 and TRBJ2-1, with 15 bases matching TRBD2. V dropped 0 bases and J dropped 8; count of bases not matched to a gene: 5. Germline CDR1 DFQATT, CDR2 SNEGSKA (reference sequence). This CDR3 is 16 amino acids long. Here the CDR3 reads CSARDSGLAGGDEQFF. The CDR3 bases are TGCAGTGCTAGAGATTCAGGACTAGCGGGGGGGGATGAGCAGTTCTTC.

The chain recombines TRBV19 with TRBJ2-1; 7 bases are shared with TRBD2. Trimming removed 5 bases from V and 9 bases from J; junction bases left unmatched: 7. This CDR3 spans 13 amino acids. The germline V gene has CDR1 LNHDA and CDR2 SQIVND (reference sequence). The CDR3 DNA is TGTGCCAGTAGTCCAGGACTAGGAGCTGAGCAGTTCTTC. Translation: CASSPGLGAEQFF.